This TCR beta chain was obtained from a study of T-cell reconstitution after alpha-beta-depleted transplantation in children. Findings of the study overall: A year post-transplant, T-cell counts and diversity derived mostly from newly produced T cells. After transplant, high TCRbeta diversity at day 60 in some patients arose from surviving recipient T cells and thymic progenitors. About two months after transplant, alpha-beta T cells reportedly came from several hundred expanded graft clones.

Concerning this clonotype: The antigen is not known.

CDR1 is MNHNS and CDR2 is SASEGT in the germline V gene. The length of the CDR3 is 13 residues. With 7 bases clipped from V and 3 bases from J, the junction kept 5 bases outside the gene matches. Researchers prepared the TCRbeta library using unique molecular identifiers, the study reports. TCRdb reprocessed the PCR reads with MiXCR, giving one entry per CDR3 protein. The data hold about 980,000 distinct CDR3 sequences, with around 30% observed a single time. This specimen consisted of PBMCs, mostly from graft donor cells, obtained 360 days after TCRalphabeta/CD19-depleted stem cell transplant. The rearrangement uses TRBV6-1 and TRBJ2-7; TRBD2 matches at 8 bases. The sequence derives from a boy in the first two years of life who had a stem cell transplant for SCID, so the T cells may come from the graft donor. CDR3 sequence reads: CASTYGRGYEQYF. CDR3 nucleotides: TGTGCCAGCACCTACGGGAGGGGCTACGAGCAGTACTTC.